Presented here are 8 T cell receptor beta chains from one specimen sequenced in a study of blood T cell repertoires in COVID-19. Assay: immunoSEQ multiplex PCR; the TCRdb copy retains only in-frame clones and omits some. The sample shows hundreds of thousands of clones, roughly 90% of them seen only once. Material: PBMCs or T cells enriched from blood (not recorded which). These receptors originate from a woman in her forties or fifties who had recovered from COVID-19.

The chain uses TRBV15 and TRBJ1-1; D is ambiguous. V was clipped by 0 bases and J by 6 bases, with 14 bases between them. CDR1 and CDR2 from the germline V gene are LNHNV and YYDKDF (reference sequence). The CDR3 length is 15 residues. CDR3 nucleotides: TGTGCCACCAGCAGAGATGTAGGAGGGATGCCTGAAGCTTTCTTT. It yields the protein CATSRDVGGMPEAFF. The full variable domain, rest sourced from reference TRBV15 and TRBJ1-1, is DAMVIQNPRYQVTQFGKPVTLSCSQTLNHNVMYWYQQKSSQAPKLLFHYYDKDFNNEADTPDNFQSRRPNTSFCFLDIRSPGLGDTAMYLCATSRDVGGMPEAFFGQGTRLTVV.

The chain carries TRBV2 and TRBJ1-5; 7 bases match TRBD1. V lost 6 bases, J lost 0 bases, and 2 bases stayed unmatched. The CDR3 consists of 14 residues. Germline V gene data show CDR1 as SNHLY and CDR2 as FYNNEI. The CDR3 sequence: CASRTGFSNQPQHF. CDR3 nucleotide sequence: TGTGCCAGCAGGACAGGGTTTAGCAATCAGCCCCAGCATTTT.

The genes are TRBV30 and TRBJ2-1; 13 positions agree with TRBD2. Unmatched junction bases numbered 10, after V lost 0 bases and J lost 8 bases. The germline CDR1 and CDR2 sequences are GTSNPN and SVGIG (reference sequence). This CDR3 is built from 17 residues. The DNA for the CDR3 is TGTGCCTGGAGTGTCGGCCGGACTAGCGGGAGTTTGCATGAGCAGTTCTTC. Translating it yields CAWSVGRTSGSLHEQFF.

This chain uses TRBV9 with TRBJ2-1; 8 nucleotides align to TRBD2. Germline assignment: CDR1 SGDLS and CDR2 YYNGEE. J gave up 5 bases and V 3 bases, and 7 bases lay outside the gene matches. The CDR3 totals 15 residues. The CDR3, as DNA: TGTGCCAGCAGCGCTCCGGGACTAGGGGACAATGAGCAGTTCTTC. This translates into CASSAPGLGDNEQFF.

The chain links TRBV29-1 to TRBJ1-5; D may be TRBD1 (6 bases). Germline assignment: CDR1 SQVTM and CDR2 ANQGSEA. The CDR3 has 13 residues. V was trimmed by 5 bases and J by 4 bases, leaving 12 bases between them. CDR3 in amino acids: CSVSTGTNQPQHF. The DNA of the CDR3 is TGCAGCGTTTCAACAGGGACGAATCAGCCCCAGCATTTT.

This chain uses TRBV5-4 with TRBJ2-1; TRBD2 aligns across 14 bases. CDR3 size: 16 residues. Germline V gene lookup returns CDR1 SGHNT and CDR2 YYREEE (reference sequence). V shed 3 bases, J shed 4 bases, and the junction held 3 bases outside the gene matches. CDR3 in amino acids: CASSSRLAGGYNEQFF. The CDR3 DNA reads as TGTGCCAGCAGCTCTCGACTAGCGGGAGGGTACAATGAGCAGTTCTTC.

In DNA, the CDR3 is TGTGCCAGCAGTGAAGAACAGATTAGCAATCAGCCCCAGCATTTT. Its protein product is CASSEEQISNQPQHF. J is TRBJ1-5 and V is TRBV2; D unclear. This CDR3 has 15 residues. Trimming stripped 1 base from V and 0 bases from J, with 7 bases between. Per germline, CDR1 SNHLY and CDR2 FYNNEI.

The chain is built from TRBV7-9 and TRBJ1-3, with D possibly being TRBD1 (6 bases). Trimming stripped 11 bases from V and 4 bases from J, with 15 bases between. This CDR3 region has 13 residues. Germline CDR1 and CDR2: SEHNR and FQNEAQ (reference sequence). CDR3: CAPDRTEGNTIYF. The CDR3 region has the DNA TGTGCCCCCGACCGGACAGAGGGAAACACCATATATTTT.